This TCR beta chain was obtained from a study of cytotoxic CD8 clonotypes in ibrutinib-treated CLL. Measured with immunoSEQ multiplex PCR; TCRdb has only the in-frame clones, and not every one. The table shows more than 60,000 clones, with less than 90% occurring only once. This CDR3 is built from 15 residues. V was shortened by 0 bases and J by 1 base, with 4 bases between the two germline ends. Germline V CDR1 and CDR2: MNHEY, SVGAGI. This receptor was taken from a human donor with chronic lymphocytic leukemia. The specimen was PBMCs, collected after 24 months of ibrutinib treatment. The genes are TRBV6-5 and TRBJ2-6; D gene ambiguous. CDR3 DNA: TGTGCCAGCAGTTACTCCGTTTCTGGGGCCAACGTCCTGACTTTC. Encoded protein: CASSYSVSGANVLTF.